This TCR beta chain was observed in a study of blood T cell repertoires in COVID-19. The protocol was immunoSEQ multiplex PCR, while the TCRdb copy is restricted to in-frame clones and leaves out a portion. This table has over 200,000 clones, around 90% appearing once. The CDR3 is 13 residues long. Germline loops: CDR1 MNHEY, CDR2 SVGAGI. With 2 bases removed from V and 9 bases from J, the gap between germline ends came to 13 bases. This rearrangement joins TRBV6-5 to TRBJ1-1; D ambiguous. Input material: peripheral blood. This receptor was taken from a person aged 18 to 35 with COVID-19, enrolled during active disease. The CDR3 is CASSYNLHEKAFF. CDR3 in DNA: TGTGCCAGCAGTTACAACCTCCATGAGAAAGCTTTCTTT.